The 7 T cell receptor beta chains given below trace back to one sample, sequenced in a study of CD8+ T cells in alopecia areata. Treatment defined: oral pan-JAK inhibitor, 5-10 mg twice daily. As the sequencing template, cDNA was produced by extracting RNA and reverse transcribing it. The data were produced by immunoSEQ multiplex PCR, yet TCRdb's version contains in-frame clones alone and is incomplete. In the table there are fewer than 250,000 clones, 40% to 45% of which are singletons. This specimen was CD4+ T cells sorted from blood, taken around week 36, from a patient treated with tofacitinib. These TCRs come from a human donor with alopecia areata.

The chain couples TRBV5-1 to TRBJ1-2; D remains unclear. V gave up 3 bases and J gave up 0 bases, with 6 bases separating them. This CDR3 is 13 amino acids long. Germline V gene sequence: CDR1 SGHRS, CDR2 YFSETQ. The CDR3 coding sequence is TGCGCCAGCAGCTCTCGGGCTAACTATGGCTACACCTTC. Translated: CASSSRANYGYTF.

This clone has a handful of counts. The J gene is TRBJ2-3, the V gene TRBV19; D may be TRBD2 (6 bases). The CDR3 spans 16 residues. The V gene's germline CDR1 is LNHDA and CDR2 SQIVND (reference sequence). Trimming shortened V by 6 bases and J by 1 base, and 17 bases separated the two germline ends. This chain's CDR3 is CASRLGTPYGTDTQYF. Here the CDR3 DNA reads TGTGCCAGTAGGCTCGGGACTCCCTATGGCACAGATACGCAGTATTTT.

For the CDR3, the DNA is TGCGCCAGCAGCCCGGGACAGGTAAATCAGCCCCAGCATTTT. Translated, it gives CASSPGQVNQPQHF. This chain links TRBV5-1 with TRBJ1-5; 8 bases align to TRBD1. V shed 4 bases and J 4 bases; nucleotides not matched to a gene: 4. This CDR3 spans 14 amino acids. Germline-derived CDR1 and CDR2 are SGHRS and YFSETQ.

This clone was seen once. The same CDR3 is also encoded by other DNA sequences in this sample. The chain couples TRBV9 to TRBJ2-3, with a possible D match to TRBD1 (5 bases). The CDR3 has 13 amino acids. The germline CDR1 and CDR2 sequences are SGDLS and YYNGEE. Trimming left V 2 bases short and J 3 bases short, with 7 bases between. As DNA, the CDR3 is TGTGCCAGCAGCGTCAGGGATACAGATACGCAGTATTTT. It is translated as CASSVRDTDTQYF. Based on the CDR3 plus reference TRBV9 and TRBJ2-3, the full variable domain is DSGVTQTPKHLITATGQRVTLRCSPRSGDLSVYWYQQSLDQGLQFLIQYYNGEERAKGNILERFSAQQFPDLHSELNLSSLELGDSALYFCASSVRDTDTQYFGPGTRLTVL.

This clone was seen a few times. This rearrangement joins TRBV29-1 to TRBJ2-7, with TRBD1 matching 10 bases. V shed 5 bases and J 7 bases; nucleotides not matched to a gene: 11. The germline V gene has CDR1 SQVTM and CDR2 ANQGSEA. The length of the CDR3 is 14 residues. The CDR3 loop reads CSVRPGTGVREQYF. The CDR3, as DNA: TGCAGCGTTCGCCCCGGGACAGGGGTTAGAGAGCAGTACTTC.

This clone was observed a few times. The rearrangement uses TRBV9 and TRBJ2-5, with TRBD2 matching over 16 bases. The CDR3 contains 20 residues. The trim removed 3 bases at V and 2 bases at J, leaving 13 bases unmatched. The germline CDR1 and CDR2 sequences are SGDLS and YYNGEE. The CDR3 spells CASSAPRGTSGRAIQETQYF. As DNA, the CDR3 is TGTGCCAGCAGCGCCCCTAGGGGGACTAGCGGGAGGGCAATTCAAGAGACCCAGTACTTC.

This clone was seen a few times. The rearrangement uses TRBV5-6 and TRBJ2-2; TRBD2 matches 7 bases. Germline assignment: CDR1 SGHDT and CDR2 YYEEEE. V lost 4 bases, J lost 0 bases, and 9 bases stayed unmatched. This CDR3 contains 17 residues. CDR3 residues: CASSLEALAANTGELFF. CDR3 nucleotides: TGTGCCAGCAGCCTCGAGGCCCTAGCGGCGAACACCGGGGAGCTGTTTTTT.